This entry features one T cell receptor (beta chain) sequence. As yet, its antigen is unknown. These data are taken from a study of cytomegalovirus exposure and HLA in healthy donors. Study context: Early released data had about 85 million unique TCRs, all coming from HLA-typed donors. Study-wide results and caveats: A later analysis found most CMV-associated TCR beta chains apparently HLA-restricted. The study recorded 164 TCR beta chains that were cytomegalovirus-associated.

Nominally healthy donors were sampled, though unrecorded immune exposures were likely. The CDR3 is 14 amino acids. Trimming removed 5 bases from V and 4 bases from J, with 14 bases in between. Looked up from germline, CDR1 is SGHTA and CDR2 is FQGTGA. The PCR employed 60 Vbeta primers together with 13 Jbeta primers. The table came from immunoSEQ multiplex PCR; TCRdb's copy has only in-frame clones and leaves some out. The sample consists of some 200,000 clones, roughly 80% of them appearing once. The chain is built from TRBV7-3 and TRBJ1-1; D is possibly TRBD1 (5 bases). Sequencing was performed on PBMCs. The receptor comes from a male donor in good health and CMV-seropositive. The CDR3 region is CASSPSGGSTEAFF. The DNA of the CDR3 is TGTGCCAGCAGCCCCTCGGGGGGAAGCACTGAAGCTTTCTTT.